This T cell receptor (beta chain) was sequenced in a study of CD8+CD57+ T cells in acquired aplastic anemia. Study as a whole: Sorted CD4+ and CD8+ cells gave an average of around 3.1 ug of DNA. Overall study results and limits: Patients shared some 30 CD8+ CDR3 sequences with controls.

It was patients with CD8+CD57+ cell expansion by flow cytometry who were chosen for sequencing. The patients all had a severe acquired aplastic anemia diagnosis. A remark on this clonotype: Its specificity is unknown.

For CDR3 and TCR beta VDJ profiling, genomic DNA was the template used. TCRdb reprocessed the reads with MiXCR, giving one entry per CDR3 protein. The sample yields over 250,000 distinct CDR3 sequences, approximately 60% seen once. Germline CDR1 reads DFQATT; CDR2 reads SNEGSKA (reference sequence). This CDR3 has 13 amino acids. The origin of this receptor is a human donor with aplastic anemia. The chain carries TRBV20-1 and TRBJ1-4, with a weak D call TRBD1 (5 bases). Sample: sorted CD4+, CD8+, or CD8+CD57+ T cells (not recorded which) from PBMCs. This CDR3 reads CSFDRSTNEKLFF. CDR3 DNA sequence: TGCAGCTTCGACAGATCCACAAATGAAAAACTGTTTTTT.